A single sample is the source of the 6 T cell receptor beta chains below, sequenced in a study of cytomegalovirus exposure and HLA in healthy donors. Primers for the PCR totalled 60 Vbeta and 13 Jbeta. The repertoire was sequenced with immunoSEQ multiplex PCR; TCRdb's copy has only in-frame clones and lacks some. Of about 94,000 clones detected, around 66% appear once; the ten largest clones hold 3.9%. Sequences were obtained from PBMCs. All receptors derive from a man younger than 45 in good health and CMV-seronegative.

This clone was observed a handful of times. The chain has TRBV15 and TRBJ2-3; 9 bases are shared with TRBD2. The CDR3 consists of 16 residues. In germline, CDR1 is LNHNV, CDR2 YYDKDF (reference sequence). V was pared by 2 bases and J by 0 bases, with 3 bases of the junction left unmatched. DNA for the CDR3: TGTGCCACCAGCAGACGTAGCGGGGGAAGCACAGATACGCAGTATTTT. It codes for CATSRRSGGSTDTQYF.

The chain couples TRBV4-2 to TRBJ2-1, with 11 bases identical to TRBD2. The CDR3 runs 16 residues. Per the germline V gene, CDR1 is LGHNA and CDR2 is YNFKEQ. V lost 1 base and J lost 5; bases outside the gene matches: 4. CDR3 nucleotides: TGTGCCAGCAGCCAAGCGGGACTAGCGGTTAACAATGAGCAGTTCTTC. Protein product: CASSQAGLAVNNEQFF.

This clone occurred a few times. The CDR3 DNA is TGTGCCAGCAGCGTAGCTGGTGGGAGCTCCTACGAGCAGTACTTC. It yields the protein CASSVAGGSSYEQYF. The chain couples TRBV9 to TRBJ2-7; D perhaps matches TRBD2 (5 bases). The germline V gene has CDR1 SGDLS and CDR2 YYNGEE. The V end was cut by 0 bases, the J end by 0 bases, with 10 bases between. The CDR3 sequence is 15 residues long. The complete variable domain, with remaining parts taken from reference TRBV9 and TRBJ2-7, reads DSGVTQTPKHLITATGQRVTLRCSPRSGDLSVYWYQQSLDQGLQFLIQYYNGEERAKGNILERFSAQQFPDLHSELNLSSLELGDSALYFCASSVAGGSSYEQYFGPGTRLTVT.

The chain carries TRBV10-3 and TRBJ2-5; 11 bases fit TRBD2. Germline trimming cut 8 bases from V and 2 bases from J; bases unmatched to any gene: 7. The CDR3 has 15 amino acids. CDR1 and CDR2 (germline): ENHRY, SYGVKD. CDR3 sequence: CAIQQTSGDQETQYF. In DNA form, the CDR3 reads TGTGCCATCCAGCAGACTAGCGGGGATCAAGAGACCCAGTACTTC.

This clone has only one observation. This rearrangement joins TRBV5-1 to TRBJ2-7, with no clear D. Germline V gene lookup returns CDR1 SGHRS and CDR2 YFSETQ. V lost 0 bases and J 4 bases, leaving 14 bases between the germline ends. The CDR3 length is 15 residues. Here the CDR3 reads CASSLAWRSGYEQYF. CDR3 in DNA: TGCGCCAGCAGCTTGGCTTGGCGGAGTGGGTACGAGCAGTACTTC. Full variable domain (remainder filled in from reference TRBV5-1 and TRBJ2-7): KAGVTQTPRYLIKTRGQQVTLSCSPISGHRSVSWYQQTPGQGLQFLFEYFSETQRNKGNFPGRFSGRQFSNSRSEMNVSTLELGDSALYLCASSLAWRSGYEQYFGPGTRLTVT.

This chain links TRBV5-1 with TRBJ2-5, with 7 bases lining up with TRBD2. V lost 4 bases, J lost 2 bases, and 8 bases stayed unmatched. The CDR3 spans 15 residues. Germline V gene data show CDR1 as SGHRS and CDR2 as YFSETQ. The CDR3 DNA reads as TGCGCCAGCAGCAGAACTAGCGCTGGACAAGAGACCCAGTACTTC. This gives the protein CASSRTSAGQETQYF.